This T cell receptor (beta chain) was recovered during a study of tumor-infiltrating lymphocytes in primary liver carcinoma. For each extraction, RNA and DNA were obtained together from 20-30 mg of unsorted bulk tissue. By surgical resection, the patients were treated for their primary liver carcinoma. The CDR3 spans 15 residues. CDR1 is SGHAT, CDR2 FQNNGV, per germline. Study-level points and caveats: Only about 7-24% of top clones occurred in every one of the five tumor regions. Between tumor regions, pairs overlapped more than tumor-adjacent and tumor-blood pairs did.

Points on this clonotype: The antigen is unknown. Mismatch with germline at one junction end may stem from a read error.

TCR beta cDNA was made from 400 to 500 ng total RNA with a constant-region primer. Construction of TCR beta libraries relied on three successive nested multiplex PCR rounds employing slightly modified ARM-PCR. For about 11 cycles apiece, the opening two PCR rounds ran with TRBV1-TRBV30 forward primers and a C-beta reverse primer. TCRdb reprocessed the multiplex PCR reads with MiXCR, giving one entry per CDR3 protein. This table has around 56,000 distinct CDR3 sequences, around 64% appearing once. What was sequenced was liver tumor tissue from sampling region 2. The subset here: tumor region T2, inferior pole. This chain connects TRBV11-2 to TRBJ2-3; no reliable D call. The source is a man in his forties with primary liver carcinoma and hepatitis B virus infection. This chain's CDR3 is CASSLEYQGTETQYF. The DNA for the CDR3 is TGTGCCAGCAGCCTGGAATACCAAGGCACAGAAACGCAGTATTTT.